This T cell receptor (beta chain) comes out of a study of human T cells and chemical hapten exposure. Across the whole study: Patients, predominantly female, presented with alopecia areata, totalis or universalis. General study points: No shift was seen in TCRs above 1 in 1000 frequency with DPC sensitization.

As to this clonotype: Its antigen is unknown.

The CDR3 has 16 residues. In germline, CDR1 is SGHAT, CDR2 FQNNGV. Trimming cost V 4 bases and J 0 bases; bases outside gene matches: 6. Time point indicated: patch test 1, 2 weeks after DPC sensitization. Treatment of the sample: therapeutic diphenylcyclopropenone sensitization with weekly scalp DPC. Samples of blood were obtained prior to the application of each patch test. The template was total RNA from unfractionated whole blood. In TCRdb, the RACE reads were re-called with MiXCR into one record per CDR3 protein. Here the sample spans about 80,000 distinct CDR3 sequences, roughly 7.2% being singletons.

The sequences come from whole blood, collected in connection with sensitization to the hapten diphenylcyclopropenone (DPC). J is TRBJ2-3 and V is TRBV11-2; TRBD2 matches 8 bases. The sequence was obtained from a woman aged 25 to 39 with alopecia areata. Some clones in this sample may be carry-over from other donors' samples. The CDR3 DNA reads TGTGCCAGCAGCTCCATAGCGGGGAAGAGCACAGATACGCAGTATTTT. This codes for CASSSIAGKSTDTQYF.